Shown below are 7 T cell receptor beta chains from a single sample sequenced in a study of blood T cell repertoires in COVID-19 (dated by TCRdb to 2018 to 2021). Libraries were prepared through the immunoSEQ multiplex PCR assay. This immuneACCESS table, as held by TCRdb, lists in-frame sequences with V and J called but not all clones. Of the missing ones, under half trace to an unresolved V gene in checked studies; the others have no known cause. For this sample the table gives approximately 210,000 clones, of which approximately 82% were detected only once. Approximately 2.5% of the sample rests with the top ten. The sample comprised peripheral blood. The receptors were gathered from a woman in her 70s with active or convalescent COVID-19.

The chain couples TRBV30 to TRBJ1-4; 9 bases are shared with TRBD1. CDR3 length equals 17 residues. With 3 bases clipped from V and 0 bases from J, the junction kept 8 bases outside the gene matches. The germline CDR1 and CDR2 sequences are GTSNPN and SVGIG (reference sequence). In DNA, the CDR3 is TGTGCCTGGAGGACGGGGACAGGGTGGGCAACTAATGAAAAACTGTTTTTT. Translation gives CAWRTGTGWATNEKLFF.

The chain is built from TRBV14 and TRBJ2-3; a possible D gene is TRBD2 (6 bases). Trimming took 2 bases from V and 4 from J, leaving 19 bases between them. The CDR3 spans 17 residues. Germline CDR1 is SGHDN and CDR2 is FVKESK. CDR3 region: CASSQRLTAGSSDTQYF. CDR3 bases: TGTGCCAGCAGCCAACGGCTAACGGCGGGAAGCTCAGATACGCAGTATTTT.

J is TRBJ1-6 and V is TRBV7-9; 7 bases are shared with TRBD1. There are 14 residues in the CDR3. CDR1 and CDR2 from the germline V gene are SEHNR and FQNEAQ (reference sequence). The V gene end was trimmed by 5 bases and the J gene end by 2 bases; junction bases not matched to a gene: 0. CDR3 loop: CASSTGAYNSPLHF. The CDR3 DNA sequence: TGTGCCAGCAGCACAGGGGCCTATAATTCACCCCTCCACTTT.

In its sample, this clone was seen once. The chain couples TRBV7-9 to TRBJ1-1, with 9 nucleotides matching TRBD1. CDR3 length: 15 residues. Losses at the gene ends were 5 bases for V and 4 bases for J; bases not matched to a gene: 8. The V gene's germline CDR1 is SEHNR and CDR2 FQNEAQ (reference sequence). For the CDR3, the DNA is TGTGCCAGCAGCGTTACAGGGGGCTGGGGCACTGAAGCTTTCTTT. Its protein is CASSVTGGWGTEAFF.

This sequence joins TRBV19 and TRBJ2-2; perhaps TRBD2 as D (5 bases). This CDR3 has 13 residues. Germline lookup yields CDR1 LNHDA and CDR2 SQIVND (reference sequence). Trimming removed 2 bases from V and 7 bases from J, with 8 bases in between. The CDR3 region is CASSIRDDGELFF. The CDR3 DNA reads TGTGCCAGTAGTATACGGGATGACGGGGAGCTGTTTTTT.

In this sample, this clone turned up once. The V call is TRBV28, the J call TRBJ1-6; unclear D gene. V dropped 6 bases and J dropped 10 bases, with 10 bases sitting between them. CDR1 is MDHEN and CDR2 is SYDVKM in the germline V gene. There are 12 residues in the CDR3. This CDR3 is CASRKAGSPLHF. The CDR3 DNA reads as TGTGCCAGCAGAAAGGCGGGGTCACCCCTCCACTTT.

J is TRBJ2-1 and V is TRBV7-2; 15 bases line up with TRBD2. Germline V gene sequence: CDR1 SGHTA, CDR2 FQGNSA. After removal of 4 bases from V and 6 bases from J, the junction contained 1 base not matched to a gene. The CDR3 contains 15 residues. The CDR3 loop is CASSWTSGGANEQFF. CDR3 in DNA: TGTGCCAGCAGCTGGACTAGCGGGGGGGCCAATGAGCAGTTCTTC. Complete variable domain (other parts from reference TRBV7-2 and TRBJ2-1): GAGVSQSPSNKVTEKGKDVELRCDPISGHTALYWYRQSLGQGLEFLIYFQGNSAPDKSGLPSDRFSAERTGGSVSTLTIQRTQQEDSAVYLCASSWTSGGANEQFFGPGTRLTVL.